What follows are 30 T cell receptor beta chains derived from one specimen sequenced in a study of shared clonotypes between healthy human individuals (dated by TCRdb to between 2020 and 2021). The library came from the immunoSEQ multiplex PCR assay. TCRdb mirrors the immuneACCESS table, restricted to in-frame sequences. Some clones are absent from its copies; in checked studies, under half trace to an unresolved V gene, and the reason for the others is unknown. This sample gives about 680,000 clones in total; more than 70% of them show up just once. The top ten constitute around 1.7% of the sample. Material: memory CD4+ T cells sorted from blood. The cell subset or site label for this specimen denotes: CD45RA-negative fraction. The receptors shown here come from a woman aged 25-40 years in good health.

The chain carries TRBV2 and TRBJ1-1; a weak D match, TRBD1 (5 bases). The CDR3 totals 14 residues. Germline CDR1 and CDR2: SNHLY and FYNNEI. V lost 5 bases and J 3 bases, leaving 13 bases between the germline ends. The CDR3 bases are TGTGCCAGCAGTCTCGAGGGAGGGGACACTGAAGCTTTCTTT. Protein: CASSLEGGDTEAFF.

The chain has TRBV15 and TRBJ1-6; the match to TRBD1 covers 10 bases. This CDR3 is built from 16 residues. Germline CDR1 LNHNV, CDR2 YYDKDF (reference sequence). Germline trimming cut 0 bases from V and 9 bases from J; bases unmatched to any gene: 5. CDR3 in DNA: TGTGCCACCAGCAGAGAGCGGACAGGGGGTGGTTCACCCCTCCACTTT. Translated: CATSRERTGGGSPLHF.

This chain connects TRBV19 to TRBJ1-3; 8 positions agree with TRBD1. The CDR3 is made up of 15 amino acids. J was trimmed by 3 bases and V by 3 bases; bases with no gene match: 4. Germline V lookup: CDR1 LNHDA, CDR2 SQIVND (reference sequence). In nucleotides, the CDR3 is TGTGCCAGTAGTATGGCCAGGGGGCTTGGAAACACCATATATTTT. Its protein product is CASSMARGLGNTIYF.

CDR3 loop: CASSQESGSGNTIYF. For the CDR3, the DNA is TGTGCCAGCAGCCAAGAGAGCGGTTCTGGAAACACCATATATTTT. V usage is TRBV4-2 and J usage is TRBJ1-3; D call uncertain. This CDR3 is 15 amino acids long. V shed 0 bases and J shed 1 base, with 7 bases lying between them. In germline, CDR1 is LGHNA, CDR2 YNFKEQ.

The rearrangement joins TRBV28 to TRBJ1-5; D gene ambiguous. CDR1 and CDR2 from the germline V gene are MDHEN and SYDVKM. This CDR3 is 12 amino acids long. V lost 2 bases and J lost 4, with 3 bases in between. CDR3: CASSLKNQPQHF. DNA for the CDR3: TGTGCCAGCAGTTTAAAAAATCAGCCCCAGCATTTT.

On this clone itself: A junction end diverges from the germline sequence, so it may reflect a read error. The V call is TRBV28, the J call TRBJ1-4; unclear D gene. The V gene's germline CDR1 is MDHEN and CDR2 SYDVKM. CDR3 length: 13 residues. CDR3 DNA sequence: TGTGCCAGCAGTTTGCCGACTACTGAAAAACTGTTTTTT. It is translated as CASSLPTTEKLFF. Using reference TRBV28 and TRBJ1-4 for the parts outside the CDR3, the full variable domain is DVKVTQSSRYLVKRTGEKVFLECVQDMDHENMFWYRQDPGLGLRLIYFSYDVKMKEKGDIPEGYSVSREKKERFSLILESASTNQTSMYLCASSLPTTEKLFFGSGTQLSVL.

This chain links TRBV7-9 with TRBJ2-7; D remains ambiguous. CDR1 is SEHNR and CDR2 is FQNEAQ in the germline V gene (reference sequence). There are 15 residues in the CDR3. With 5 bases removed from V and 2 bases from J, the gap between germline ends came to 16 bases. The chain's CDR3 is CASSHGPYKPYEQYF. The CDR3, as DNA: TGTGCCAGCAGCCATGGGCCATATAAGCCCTACGAGCAGTACTTC.

The CDR3 DNA reads TGCGCCAGCAGCTCTTCCCAGGGCAGTTACGAGCAGTACTTC. As protein: CASSSSQGSYEQYF. The V call is TRBV5-1, the J call TRBJ2-7; D possibly corresponds to TRBD1 (5 bases). Trimming removed 3 bases at V and 4 bases at J, with 14 bases between. The CDR3 length is 14 residues. CDR1 is SGHRS and CDR2 is YFSETQ in the germline V gene.

This clone was seen only a few times. The J gene is TRBJ1-4, the V gene TRBV7-9; the match to TRBD1 covers 9 bases. This CDR3 has 16 residues. Germline V CDR1 and CDR2: SEHNR, FQNEAQ (reference sequence). J lost 8 bases, V lost 2 bases, and 9 bases had no gene match. CDR3 amino acids: CASSLLRDRATEKLFF. CDR3 in DNA: TGTGCCAGCAGCTTACTCCGGGACAGGGCCACCGAAAAACTGTTTTTT.

The sample holds a few counts of this clone. This rearrangement joins TRBV28 to TRBJ2-6, with D uncertain. The CDR3 runs 16 residues. Trimming removed 4 bases at V and 0 bases at J, with 10 bases between. The germline V gene encodes CDR1 MDHEN and CDR2 SYDVKM. The CDR3 nucleotides are TGTGCCAGCAGTTGGGGTCTGGGCTCTGGGGCCAACGTCCTGACTTTC. Encoded protein: CASSWGLGSGANVLTF. Variable domain in full (rest from reference TRBV28 and TRBJ2-6): DVKVTQSSRYLVKRTGEKVFLECVQDMDHENMFWYRQDPGLGLRLIYFSYDVKMKEKGDIPEGYSVSREKKERFSLILESASTNQTSMYLCASSWGLGSGANVLTFGAGSRLTVL.

The chain uses TRBV7-9 and TRBJ2-2; possibly TRBD2 for D (6 bases). V dropped 4 bases and J dropped 4 bases, with 13 bases sitting between them. CDR1 SEHNR and CDR2 FQNEAQ come from the germline V gene (reference sequence). The CDR3 has 15 amino acids. Here the CDR3 reads CASSSPGDGTGELFF. CDR3 bases: TGTGCCAGCAGCTCCCCGGGGGACGGCACCGGGGAGCTGTTTTTT.

The chain recombines TRBV30 with TRBJ2-1, with TRBD1 as a possible D gene (7 bases). Between the trimmed V and J ends, which lost 5 bases and 6 bases, there was a span of 17 bases. This CDR3 comprises 14 residues. The germline CDR1 and CDR2 sequences are GTSNPN and SVGIG (reference sequence). This chain's CDR3 is CAWGGTVALNEQFF. CDR3 DNA: TGTGCCTGGGGCGGGACAGTAGCCCTCAATGAGCAGTTCTTC.

V is TRBV7-6 and J is TRBJ2-7; D is ambiguous. V dropped 0 bases and J dropped 1 base, with 4 bases sitting between them. The CDR3 contains 13 residues. Germline V CDR1 and CDR2: SGHVS, FNYEAQ. CDR3 nucleotides: TGTGCCAGCAGCTTAGCGGCATCCTACGAGCAGTACTTC. Translated: CASSLAASYEQYF. The full variable domain, with the rest looked up from reference TRBV7-6 and TRBJ2-7, is GAGVSQSPRYKVTKRGQDVALRCDPISGHVSLYWYRQALGQGPEFLTYFNYEAQQDKSGLPNDRFSAERPEGSISTLTIQRTEQRDSAMYRCASSLAASYEQYFGPGTRLTVT.

The CDR3 is CASSLFYYRGFNQPQHF. The CDR3 DNA sequence: TGTGCCAGCAGTTTATTCTACTACAGGGGCTTCAATCAGCCCCAGCATTTT. This chain connects TRBV28 to TRBJ1-5; 7 bases align to TRBD1. The CDR3 spans 17 residues. J gave up 3 bases and V 1 base, and 9 bases lay outside the gene matches. Germline assignment: CDR1 MDHEN and CDR2 SYDVKM. Full variable domain (rest looked up from reference TRBV28 and TRBJ1-5): DVKVTQSSRYLVKRTGEKVFLECVQDMDHENMFWYRQDPGLGLRLIYFSYDVKMKEKGDIPEGYSVSREKKERFSLILESASTNQTSMYLCASSLFYYRGFNQPQHFGDGTRLSIL.

The rearrangement joins TRBV4-2 to TRBJ2-7; 9 bases line up with TRBD2. Germline V lookup: CDR1 LGHNA, CDR2 YNFKEQ. CDR3 length equals 16 residues. The trim removed 1 base at V and 3 bases at J, leaving 7 bases unmatched. CDR3 amino acids: CASSQGRSSGIYEQYF. The CDR3 nucleotides are TGTGCCAGCAGCCAAGGAAGATCTAGCGGGATCTACGAGCAGTACTTC.

This chain connects TRBV30 to TRBJ1-4; D is uncertain. CDR3 size: 13 residues. Trimming removed 1 base at V and 2 bases at J, with 5 bases between. In germline, CDR1 is GTSNPN, CDR2 SVGIG (reference sequence). The DNA for the CDR3 is TGTGCCTGGAGTGGGGTGACTAATGAAAAACTGTTTTTT. It codes for CAWSGVTNEKLFF.

V is TRBV5-6 and J is TRBJ2-1, with TRBD1 identical over 7 bases. The J segment lost 4 bases and the V segment lost 0 bases, leaving 7 bases of the junction unmatched. The CDR3 has 16 amino acids. Looked up from germline, CDR1 is SGHDT and CDR2 is YYEEEE. The CDR3 DNA reads as TGTGCCAGCAGCTTGGCCGGGACAGTCTTTTACAATGAGCAGTTCTTC. Its translation is CASSLAGTVFYNEQFF.

This clone showed up just once. The chain carries TRBV12-5 and TRBJ2-3; 9 bases fit TRBD1. The germline V gene has CDR1 LGHNT and CDR2 FRNRAP. The V gene end was trimmed by 1 base and the J gene end by 0 bases; junction bases not matched to a gene: 11. CDR3 length: 19 residues. The CDR3 DNA follows: TGTGCTAGTGGTTTGGCCCGACAGGGGGGAATAGCTAGCACAGATACGCAGTATTTT. Translation gives CASGLARQGGIASTDTQYF. The complete variable domain, with remaining parts taken from reference TRBV12-5 and TRBJ2-3, reads DARVTQTPRHKVTEMGQEVTMRCQPILGHNTVFWYRQTMMQGLELLAYFRNRAPLDDSGMPKDRFSAEMPDATLATLKIQPSEPRDSAVYFCASGLARQGGIASTDTQYFGPGTRLTVL.

V is TRBV5-8 and J is TRBJ2-6; no clear D gene. The CDR3 extends over 15 amino acids. CDR1 and CDR2 from the germline V gene are SGHTS and YDEGEE. V was clipped by 1 base and J by 3 bases, with 8 bases between them. The CDR3 is CASSLLSRGANVLTF. In DNA form, the CDR3 reads TGTGCCAGCAGCTTGTTGTCTCGTGGGGCCAACGTCCTGACTTTC.

The chain couples TRBV14 to TRBJ2-1; 11 nucleotides match TRBD2. Germline V gene sequence: CDR1 SGHDN, CDR2 FVKESK. V trimming: 4 bases; J trimming: 7 bases; junction bases outside the gene matches: 12. This CDR3 is built from 17 residues. The CDR3 loop reads CASSPLLYSGRANEQFF. The CDR3 DNA sequence: TGTGCCAGCAGCCCATTGCTGTATAGCGGGAGGGCGAATGAGCAGTTCTTC.

This chain connects TRBV2 to TRBJ1-4; tentative D call: TRBD1 (6 bases). The CDR3 is 14 amino acids. V was clipped by 6 bases and J by 3 bases, with 11 bases between them. The germline CDR1 and CDR2 sequences are SNHLY and FYNNEI. The CDR3 protein is CASRSPGANEKLFF. CDR3 nucleotide sequence: TGTGCCAGCAGATCCCCAGGGGCTAATGAAAAACTGTTTTTT.

J is TRBJ2-7 and V is TRBV18; perhaps TRBD1 as D (6 bases). Germline V gene data show CDR1 as KGHSH and CDR2 as LQKENI. The germline V and J ends were trimmed by 3 bases and 7 bases, with 13 bases remaining between them. The CDR3 runs 13 residues. CDR3 DNA: TGTGCCAGCTCACCCAACACAGGGCGGGAGCAGTACTTC. Translating gives CASSPNTGREQYF.

Notes on this clone: A read error may be the cause here, since a much bigger clone is one base away. This chain links TRBV5-4 with TRBJ1-5; D unclear. The germline gives CDR1 SGHNT, CDR2 YYREEE (reference sequence). The length of the CDR3 is 12 residues. V lost 2 bases and J lost 4, with 4 bases in between. The CDR3 is CASSLPNQPQHF. The CDR3 DNA reads TGTGCCAGCAGCTTACCGAATCAGCCCCAGCATTTT.

The CDR3 spells CAWSKTAGGSYNEQFF. The CDR3 nucleotides read TGTGCCTGGAGTAAGACCGCGGGAGGCTCCTACAATGAGCAGTTCTTC. V and J are TRBV30 and TRBJ2-1, with TRBD2 matching 8 bases. Germline CDR1 and CDR2: GTSNPN and SVGIG (reference sequence). Germline trimming cut 2 bases from V and 0 bases from J; bases unmatched to any gene: 6. The CDR3 is 16 residues long.

The chain has TRBV7-9 and TRBJ2-1; D gene ambiguous. This CDR3 is 13 amino acids long. With 3 bases removed from V and 15 bases from J, the gap between germline ends came to 18 bases. The germline V gene encodes CDR1 SEHNR and CDR2 FQNEAQ (reference sequence). CDR3 residues: CASSLKTPDHWFF. The CDR3 coding sequence is TGTGCCAGCAGCTTGAAAACCCCAGACCATTGGTTCTTC.

The chain is built from TRBV5-6 and TRBJ1-1, with D hard to call. Trimming left V 4 bases short and J 1 base short, with 11 bases between. This CDR3 has 14 amino acids. Germline V CDR1 and CDR2: SGHDT, YYEEEE. As DNA, the CDR3 is TGTGCCAGCAGCATCCGGGGTCGGAACACTGAAGCTTTCTTT. This translates into CASSIRGRNTEAFF.

CDR3 nucleotide sequence: TGTGCCTCCAACACAGGATCTGACGAAAAACTGTTTTTT. Amino acid sequence: CASNTGSDEKLFF. The chain joins TRBV30 to TRBJ1-4; a weak D match, TRBD1 (5 bases). The CDR3 totals 13 residues. Trimming removed 7 bases from V and 8 bases from J, with 17 bases in between. The germline V gene has CDR1 GTSNPN and CDR2 SVGIG (reference sequence).

This sequence joins TRBV7-3 and TRBJ2-7; D might be TRBD2 (5 bases). This CDR3 region has 14 residues. Per germline, CDR1 SGHTA and CDR2 FQGTGA. V lost 3 bases to trimming and J lost 5 bases, with 14 bases between them. DNA for the CDR3: TGTGCCAGCAGCTTCAAGGGAGATGGCCACGAGCAGTACTTC. Translated: CASSFKGDGHEQYF. Together with reference TRBV7-3 and TRBJ2-7, the CDR3 gives the full variable domain: GAGVSQTPSNKVTEKGKYVELRCDPISGHTALYWYRQSLGQGPEFLIYFQGTGAADDSGLPNDRFFAVRPEGSVSTLKIQRTERGDSAVYLCASSFKGDGHEQYFGPGTRLTVT.

In regard to this clone: Within the sample, other DNA sequences also encode this same CDR3. Here the CDR3 DNA reads TGTGCCAGTAGTATCGGACAGGGCACAGATACGCAGTATTTT. Its protein is CASSIGQGTDTQYF. The V and J genes are TRBV19 and TRBJ2-3, with TRBD1 matching 7 bases. Germline loops: CDR1 LNHDA, CDR2 SQIVND (reference sequence). CDR3 length equals 14 residues. V gave up 3 bases and J gave up 1 base; unmatched junction bases: 1. Drawing the rest from reference TRBV19 and TRBJ2-3, the complete variable domain is DGGITQSPKYLFRKEGQNVTLSCEQNLNHDAMYWYRQDPGQGLRLIYYSQIVNDFQKGDIAEGYSVSREKKESFPLTVTSAQKNPTAFYLCASSIGQGTDTQYFGPGTRLTVL.

This clone appeared a few times. The rearrangement uses TRBV19 and TRBJ2-3; 15 bases agree with TRBD2. After removal of 10 bases from V and 4 bases from J, the junction contained 3 bases not matched to a gene. The CDR3 has 14 amino acids. Per germline, CDR1 LNHDA and CDR2 SQIVND (reference sequence). As DNA, the CDR3 is TGTGCCACCGGACTAGCGGGAGGGCCAGATACGCAGTATTTT. Protein sequence: CATGLAGGPDTQYF.